This is a list of T cell receptor beta chains from one sample in a study of blood T cells in healthy people across ages. TCRdb reanalysed the 5' RACE reads using MiXCR and keeps one entry per CDR3 protein. The top ten hold roughly a fifth of the sample, which has under 950,000 distinct CDR3 sequences, 20% to 25% seen once. Input material: blood. These receptors originate from a man between 70 and 80 years old in good health. Both conserved end residues are part of each CDR3. D genes are given only for firm matches. Not every row has a clone size; where given, it reads once, few, many or a size class.

TRBV18	-	TRBD1	TRBJ2-4	CANSIAQGATKNIQYF	TGTGCCAACTCCATCGCACAGGGGGCTACCAAAAACATTCAGTACTTC
TRBV12-3/TRBV12-4	few	-	TRBJ1-2	CASSEGLGYGYTF	TGTGCCAGCAGTGAGGGGCTCGGCTATGGCTACACCTTC
TRBV28	-	-	TRBJ2-3	CASTWGLGIDF	-
TRBV11-2	many	-	TRBJ2-5	CASSLPWARPETQYF	TGTGCCAGCAGCCTGCCATGGGCGCGACCGGAGACCCAGTACTTC
TRBV7-9	few	-	TRBJ1-5	CASSEGYQPQHF	TGTGCCAGCAGCGAGGGTTATCAGCCCCAGCATTTT
TRBV12-3/TRBV12-4	few	-	TRBJ2-1	CASSFYGSYNEQFF	TGTGCCAGCAGTTTTTACGGATCCTACAATGAGCAGTTCTTC
TRBV7-9	-	-	TRBJ2-7	CASSSTGSTDEQYF	TGTGCCAGCAGCTCTACCGGGAGTACCGACGAGCAGTACTTC
TRBV18	few	-	TRBJ2-3	CASSPRGPGIDLFRGKDTQYF	TGTGCCAGCTCACCACGAGGTCCGGGTATCGACCTATTCCGGGGAAAGGATACGCAGTATTTT
TRBV7-9	few	-	TRBJ2-3	CASSLTQHRTDTQYF	TGTGCCAGCAGCTTAACACAGCACCGCACAGATACGCAGTATTTT
TRBV27	few	TRBD1	TRBJ1-1	CASRHTGEYEAFF	TGTGCCAGCAGACATACAGGGGAATATGAAGCTTTCTTT
TRBV7-2	few	TRBD2	TRBJ2-5	CASSFSGGAETQYF	TGTGCCAGCAGCTTTAGCGGGGGGGCAGAGACCCAGTACTTC
TRBV7-8	few	-	TRBJ1-4	CASTPSYRDPEKLFF	TGTGCCAGCACCCCGAGTTACAGGGATCCTGAAAAACTGTTTTTT
TRBV7-9	few	TRBD1	TRBJ1-2	CASSFRDRGSRGYTF	TGTGCCAGCAGCTTCAGGGACAGGGGGTCCCGTGGCTACACCTTC
TRBV20-1	-	-	TRBJ1-3	CSADPGSGNTIYF	TGCAGTGCAGATCCAGGCTCTGGAAACACCATATATTTT
TRBV20-1	once	-	TRBJ2-3	CSAARAPLGVFDTQYF	TGCAGTGCCGCCCGGGCGCCGCTGGGTGTTTTCGATACGCAGTATTTT
TRBV20-1	-	TRBD2	TRBJ2-1	CSARPSGRINEQFF	TGCAGTGCTAGACCCAGCGGGAGGATAAATGAGCAGTTCTTC
TRBV20-1	-	-	TRBJ2-6	CSASLGTRSSGANVLTF	TGCAGTGCTAGTCTAGGGACGCGGTCCTCTGGGGCCAACGTCCTGACTTTC
TRBV20-1	-	-	TRBJ2-1	CSAPGGGGALSFNEQFF	TGCAGTGCTCCAGGGGGTGGCGGGGCCCTTAGCTTCAATGAGCAGTTCTTC
TRBV11-2	-	-	TRBJ2-2	CASTGRNGELFF	TGTGCCAGCACAGGGCGGAACGGGGAGCTGTTTTTT
TRBV24-1	few	-	TRBJ2-3	CATSDFSDTDTQYF	TGTGCCACCAGTGATTTCTCGGACACAGATACGCAGTATTTT
TRBV10-3	few	-	TRBJ1-4	CAISSRGGEKLFF	TGTGCCATCAGTTCCAGGGGAGGTGAAAAACTGTTTTTT
TRBV7-9	few	TRBD1	TRBJ2-2	CASSFPGTGSVTGELFF	TGTGCCAGCAGCTTCCCCGGGACAGGGTCGGTCACCGGGGAGCTGTTTTTT
TRBV9	many	-	TRBJ2-3	CASSVATGDTDTQYF	TGTGCCAGCAGCGTAGCTACGGGAGACACAGATACGCAGTATTTT
TRBV7-2	many	-	TRBJ2-3	CASSLVGVAAWSTDTQYF	TGTGCCAGCAGCTTAGTTGGGGTAGCGGCCTGGAGCACAGATACGCAGTATTTT
TRBV10-2	few	-	TRBJ2-1	CASGETSYNEQFF	TGCGCCAGCGGAGAGACTAGTTACAATGAGCAGTTCTTC
TRBV5-1	few	-	TRBJ1-1	CASSLVLMRDTEAFF	TGCGCCAGCAGCTTGGTTCTCATGAGGGACACTGAAGCTTTCTTT
TRBV28	-	-	TRBJ1-1	CASREGPANTEAFF	TGTGCCAGCAGGGAGGGCCCAGCTAACACTGAAGCTTTCTTT
TRBV20-1	-	-	TRBJ1-1	CSARAGRNTEAFF	TGCAGTGCTAGGGCAGGGCGGAACACTGAAGCTTTCTTT
TRBV6-1	-	TRBD1	TRBJ2-1	CASSPQGGQGFNEQFF	TGTGCCAGCAGTCCCCAGGGGGGACAGGGGTTCAATGAGCAGTTCTTC
TRBV6-5	-	-	TRBJ2-1	CASSYAGLYDEQFF	TGTGCCAGCAGTTACGCGGGACTCTACGATGAGCAGTTCTTC
TRBV15	-	-	TRBJ2-6	CATSRTDGANVLTF	TGTGCCACCAGCAGGACAGACGGGGCCAACGTCCTGACTTTC
TRBV24-1	-	-	TRBJ1-1	CATSQRNTEAFF	TGTGCCACCAGTCAACGGAACACTGAAGCTTTCTTT
TRBV6-1	-	-	TRBJ1-5	CASSGRMTNQPQHF	TGTGCCAGCAGTGGGCGAATGACCAATCAGCCCCAGCATTTT
TRBV14	-	-	TRBJ1-6	CASSLTGRSYNSPLHF	TGTGCCAGCAGCTTGACAGGTCGCTCCTATAATTCACCCCTCCACTTT
TRBV7-2	-	TRBD2	TRBJ2-3	CASSSGTSQADTQYF	TGTGCCAGCAGCTCAGGGACTAGCCAAGCAGATACGCAGTATTTT
TRBV20-1	-	-	TRBJ2-1	CSARSVKSYDEQFF	TGCAGTGCTCGAAGCGTCAAGAGCTACGACGAGCAGTTCTTC
TRBV4-1	once	TRBD1	TRBJ2-3	CASSQPDRGSTDTQYF	TGCGCCAGCAGCCAGCCCGACAGGGGGTCTACGGATACGCAGTATTTT
TRBV2	-	-	TRBJ2-7	CASSERREAFGGSYEQYF	TGTGCCAGCAGTGAACGGCGAGAGGCCTTTGGGGGGTCCTACGAGCAGTACTTC
TRBV11-3	-	-	TRBJ2-1	CASSLVAIRNEQFF	TGTGCCAGCAGCTTAGTAGCCATTCGGAATGAGCAGTTCTTC
TRBV20-1	-	-	TRBJ1-3	CSARTGGSGNTIHF	TGCAGTGCTAGGACAGGAGGATCTGGAAACACCATACATTTT
TRBV5-6	-	-	TRBJ2-7	CASSLKGPNLEYF	TGTGCCAGCAGCTTGAAAGGGCCGAATTTGGAGTACTTC
TRBV20-1	few	-	TRBJ1-4	CSATEGGRGEKLFF	TGCAGTGCTACGGAAGGGGGGCGCGGTGAAAAACTGTTTTTT
TRBV6-1	few	TRBD1	TRBJ2-5	CASKGTGGAETQYF	TGTGCCAGCAAAGGGACAGGGGGCGCAGAGACCCAGTACTTC